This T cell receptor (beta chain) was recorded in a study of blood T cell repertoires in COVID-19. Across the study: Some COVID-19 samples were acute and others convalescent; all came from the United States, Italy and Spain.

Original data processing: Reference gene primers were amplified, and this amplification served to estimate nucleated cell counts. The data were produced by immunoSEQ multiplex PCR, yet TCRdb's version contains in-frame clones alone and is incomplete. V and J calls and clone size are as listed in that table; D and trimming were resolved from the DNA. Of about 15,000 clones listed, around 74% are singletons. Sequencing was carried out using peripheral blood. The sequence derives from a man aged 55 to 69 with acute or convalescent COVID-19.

This CDR3 reads CSARTGRAFF. CDR3 DNA sequence: TGCAGTGCTAGAACAGGGAGAGCTTTCTTT. V usage is TRBV20-1 and J usage is TRBJ1-1; perhaps TRBD1 as D (6 bases). This CDR3 comprises 10 residues. Germline CDR1 and CDR2: DFQATT and SNEGSKA (reference sequence). Trimming left V 2 bases short and J 10 bases short, with 8 bases between.